Listed below are T cell receptor beta chains from one sample, sequenced in a study of shared clonotypes between healthy human individuals. TCRdb keeps only in-frame clones here, not all; method: immunoSEQ multiplex PCR. Of about 2 million clones in the sample, about 95% are singletons; the top ten hold less than 1.5%. The source material was naive CD8+ T cells sorted from blood. These receptors were collected from a man aged 18 to 30 in good health. Both conserved end residues are part of each CDR3. Each record gives: clone size, D gene, V gene, J gene, CDR3 protein, CDR3 DNA. A D gene is named only where the DNA matches it firmly. Rows may omit the clone size; those that give it use once, few, many or a size class.

.	TRBD2	TRBV4-3	TRBJ2-1	CASSQDPPSGRLRYNEQFF	TGCGCCAGCAGCCAAGATCCCCCTAGCGGGAGGCTGAGGTACAATGAGCAGTTCTTC
.	TRBD1	TRBV5-1	TRBJ2-7	CASSSGDPGQGAYEQYF	TGCGCCAGCAGCTCTGGGGACCCGGGACAGGGGGCTTACGAGCAGTACTTC
.	.	TRBV9	TRBJ2-7	CASSSYEQYF	TGTGCCAGCAGCTCCTACGAGCAGTACTTC
.	.	TRBV5-1	TRBJ2-7	CASSLGVAPYEQYF	TGCGCCAGCAGCCTTGGCGTCGCCCCATACGAGCAGTACTTC
.	.	TRBV10-1	TRBJ1-5	CASPTPQHF	TGCGCCAGCCCCACCCCCCAGCATTTT
.	TRBD2	TRBV27	TRBJ2-5	CASSSGTSGQETQYF	TGTGCCAGCAGTTCCGGGACTAGCGGCCAAGAGACCCAGTACTTC
once	.	TRBV13	TRBJ1-2	CASSLGGGPYTF	TGTGCCAGCAGCTTAGGGGGGGGCCCCTACACCTTC
.	.	TRBV5-4	TRBJ1-2	CASSLRDFYGYTF	TGTGCCAGCAGCTTGAGGGACTTCTATGGCTACACCTTC
.	.	TRBV15	TRBJ1-1	CATSRARGWGTEAFF	TGTGCCACCAGCAGAGCTAGGGGATGGGGAACTGAAGCTTTCTTT
.	TRBD2	TRBV7-9	TRBJ2-5	CASSWSGGQETQYF	TGTGCCAGCAGCTGGAGCGGGGGCCAAGAGACCCAGTACTTC
.	TRBD2	TRBV7-8	TRBJ2-7	CASSPSSGGEQYF	TGTGCCAGCAGCCCTTCGTCGGGGGGCGAGCAGTACTTC
.	.	TRBV5-1	TRBJ1-4	CASSQEGQINEKLFF	TGCGCCAGCAGCCAGGAAGGACAGATTAATGAAAAACTGTTTTTT
.	.	TRBV6-1	TRBJ1-3	CASSVIRDLSGNTIYF	TGTGCCAGCAGTGTTATCCGGGACCTCTCTGGAAACACCATATATTTT